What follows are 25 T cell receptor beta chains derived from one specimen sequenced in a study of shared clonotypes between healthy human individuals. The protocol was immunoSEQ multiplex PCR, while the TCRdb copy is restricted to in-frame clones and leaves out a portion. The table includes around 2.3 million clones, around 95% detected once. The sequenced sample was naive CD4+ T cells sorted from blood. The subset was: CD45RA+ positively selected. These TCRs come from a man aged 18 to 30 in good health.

The CDR3 loop reads CASIRDRGPSPLHF. In DNA form, the CDR3 reads TGTGCCAGCATTCGGGACAGGGGGCCTTCACCCCTCCACTTT. This rearrangement joins TRBV6-1 to TRBJ1-6; TRBD1 matches at 12 bases. CDR1 is MNHNS and CDR2 is SASEGT in the germline V gene. This CDR3 has 14 amino acids. Germline trimming cut 7 bases from V and 9 bases from J; bases unmatched to any gene: 4.

The DNA of the CDR3 is TGTGCCAGCAGCCAAGGGGGAAGCGGTGAGCAGTTCTTC. Its translation: CASSQGGSGEQFF. The chain employs TRBV4-2 and TRBJ2-1, with a weak D call TRBD2 (5 bases). V shed 1 base and J shed 9 bases, with 10 bases lying between them. Looked up from germline, CDR1 is LGHNA and CDR2 is YNFKEQ. This CDR3 has 13 residues.

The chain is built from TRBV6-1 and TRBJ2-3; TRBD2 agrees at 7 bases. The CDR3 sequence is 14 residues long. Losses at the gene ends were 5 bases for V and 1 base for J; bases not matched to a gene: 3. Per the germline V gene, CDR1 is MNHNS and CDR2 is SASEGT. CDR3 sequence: CASSTRGGTDTQYF. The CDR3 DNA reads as TGTGCCAGCAGTACCCGGGGGGGCACAGATACGCAGTATTTT.

The CDR3 DNA follows: TGTGCCAGCAGTTGGGGGGAACATGGCACTGAAGCTTTCTTT. The encoded protein is CASSWGEHGTEAFF. The chain joins TRBV6-5 to TRBJ1-1; perhaps TRBD1 as D (5 bases). Trimming stripped 4 bases from V and 4 bases from J, with 13 bases between. CDR1 MNHEY and CDR2 SVGAGI come from the germline V gene. The CDR3 length is 14 residues.

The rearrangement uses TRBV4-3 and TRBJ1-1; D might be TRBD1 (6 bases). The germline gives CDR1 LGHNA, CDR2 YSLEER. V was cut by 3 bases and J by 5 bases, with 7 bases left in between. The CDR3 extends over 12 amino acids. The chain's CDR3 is CASSHRGTEAFF. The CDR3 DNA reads TGCGCCAGCAGCCATAGGGGGACTGAAGCTTTCTTT.

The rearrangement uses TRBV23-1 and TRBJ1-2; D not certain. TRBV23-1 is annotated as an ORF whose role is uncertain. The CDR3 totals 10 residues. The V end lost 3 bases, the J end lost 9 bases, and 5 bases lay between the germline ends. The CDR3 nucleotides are TGCGCCAGCAGTCATATCCGCTACACCTTC. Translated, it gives CASSHIRYTF.

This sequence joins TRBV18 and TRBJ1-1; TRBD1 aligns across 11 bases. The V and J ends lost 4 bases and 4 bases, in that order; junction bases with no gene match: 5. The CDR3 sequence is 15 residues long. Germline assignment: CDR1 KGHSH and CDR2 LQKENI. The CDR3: CASSLSGTGGTEAFF. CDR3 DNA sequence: TGTGCCAGCTCACTATCCGGGACAGGGGGCACTGAAGCTTTCTTT. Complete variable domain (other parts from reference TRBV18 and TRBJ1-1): NAGVMQNPRHLVRRRGQEARLRCSPMKGHSHVYWYRQLPEEGLKFMVYLQKENIIDESGMPKERFSAEFPKEGPSILRIQQVVRGDSAAYFCASSLSGTGGTEAFFGQGTRLTVV.

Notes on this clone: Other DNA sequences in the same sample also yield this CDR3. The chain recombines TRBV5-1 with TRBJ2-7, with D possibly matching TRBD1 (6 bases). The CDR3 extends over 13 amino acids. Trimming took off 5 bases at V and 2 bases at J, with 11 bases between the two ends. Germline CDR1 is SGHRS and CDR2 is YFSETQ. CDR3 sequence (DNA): TGCGCCAGCAGGTTGACAGGCGCCTACGAGCAGTACTTC. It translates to CASRLTGAYEQYF.

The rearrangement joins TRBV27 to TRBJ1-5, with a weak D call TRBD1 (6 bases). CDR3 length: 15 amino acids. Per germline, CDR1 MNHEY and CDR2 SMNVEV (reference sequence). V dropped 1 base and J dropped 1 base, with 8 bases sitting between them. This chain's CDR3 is CASSLFGQSNQPQHF. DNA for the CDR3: TGTGCCAGCAGTTTATTCGGACAGAGCAATCAGCCCCAGCATTTT.

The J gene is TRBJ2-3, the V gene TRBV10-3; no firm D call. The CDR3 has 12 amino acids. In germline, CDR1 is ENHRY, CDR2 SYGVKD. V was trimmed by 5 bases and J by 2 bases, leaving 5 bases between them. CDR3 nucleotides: TGTGCCATCAGTCCCTACACAGATACGCAGTATTTT. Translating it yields CAISPYTDTQYF.

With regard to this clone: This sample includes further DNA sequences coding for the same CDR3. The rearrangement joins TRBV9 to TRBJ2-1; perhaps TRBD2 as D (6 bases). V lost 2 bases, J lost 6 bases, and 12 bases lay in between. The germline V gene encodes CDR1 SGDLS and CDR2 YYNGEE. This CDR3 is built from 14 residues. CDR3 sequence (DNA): TGTGCCAGCAGCGTGGGCGGGACCCTCAATGAGCAGTTCTTC. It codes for CASSVGGTLNEQFF.

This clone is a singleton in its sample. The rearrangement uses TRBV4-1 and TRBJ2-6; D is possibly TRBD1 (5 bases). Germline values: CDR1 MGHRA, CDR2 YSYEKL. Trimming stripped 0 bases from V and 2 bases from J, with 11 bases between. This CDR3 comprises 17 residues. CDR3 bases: TGCGCCAGCAGCCAAGAGCAGGGTACGACTGGGGCCAACGTCCTGACTTTC. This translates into CASSQEQGTTGANVLTF.

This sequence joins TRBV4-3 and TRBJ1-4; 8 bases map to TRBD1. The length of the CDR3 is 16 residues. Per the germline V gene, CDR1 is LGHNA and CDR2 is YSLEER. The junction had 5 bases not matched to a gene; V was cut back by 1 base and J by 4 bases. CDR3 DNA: TGCGCCAGCAGCCAAGTTTTTGGACAGGGTAATGAAAAACTGTTTTTT. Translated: CASSQVFGQGNEKLFF.

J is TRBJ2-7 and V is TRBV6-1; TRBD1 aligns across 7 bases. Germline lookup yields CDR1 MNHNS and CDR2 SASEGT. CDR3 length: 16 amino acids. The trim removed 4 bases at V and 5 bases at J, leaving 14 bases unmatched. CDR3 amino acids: CASSGTSLDRVDEQYF. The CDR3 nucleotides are TGTGCCAGCAGTGGAACTTCCCTTGACAGGGTCGACGAGCAGTACTTC.

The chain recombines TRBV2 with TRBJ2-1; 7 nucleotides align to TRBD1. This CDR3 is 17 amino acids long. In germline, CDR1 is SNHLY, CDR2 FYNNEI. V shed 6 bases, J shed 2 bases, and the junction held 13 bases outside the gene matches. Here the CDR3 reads CASRRSQVGGPYNEQFF. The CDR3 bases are TGTGCCAGCAGACGCTCTCAGGTAGGGGGCCCCTACAATGAGCAGTTCTTC. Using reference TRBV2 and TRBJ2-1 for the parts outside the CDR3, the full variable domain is EPEVTQTPSHQVTQMGQEVILRCVPISNHLYFYWYRQILGQKVEFLVSFYNNEISEKSEIFDDQFSVERPDGSNFTLKIRSTKLEDSAMYFCASRRSQVGGPYNEQFFGPGTRLTVL.

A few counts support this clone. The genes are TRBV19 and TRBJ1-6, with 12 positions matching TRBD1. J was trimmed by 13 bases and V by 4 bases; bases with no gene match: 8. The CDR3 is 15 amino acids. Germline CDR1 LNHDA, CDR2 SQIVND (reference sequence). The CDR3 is CASSTAGTGGLPLHF. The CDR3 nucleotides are TGTGCCAGTAGTACCGCCGGGACAGGGGGCCTTCCCCTCCACTTT.

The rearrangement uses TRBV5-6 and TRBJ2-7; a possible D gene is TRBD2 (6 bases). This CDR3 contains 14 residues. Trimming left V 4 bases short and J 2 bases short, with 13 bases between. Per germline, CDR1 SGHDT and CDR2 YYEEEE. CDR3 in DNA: TGTGCCAGCAGCGGGGGGACGGGAGCCTACGAGCAGTACTTC. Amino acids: CASSGGTGAYEQYF.

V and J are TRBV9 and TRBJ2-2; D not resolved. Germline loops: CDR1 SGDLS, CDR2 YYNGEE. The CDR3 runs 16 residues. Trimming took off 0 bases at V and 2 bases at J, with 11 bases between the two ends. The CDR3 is CASSVESGINTGELFF. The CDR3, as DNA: TGTGCCAGCAGCGTAGAGAGTGGGATCAACACCGGGGAGCTGTTTTTT.

The CDR3 protein is CASSPDGGGNSPLHF. CDR3 bases: TGTGCCAGCAGCCCCGATGGGGGGGGCAATTCACCCCTCCACTTT. The chain employs TRBV5-5 and TRBJ1-6, with D tentatively TRBD1 (6 bases). Looked up from germline, CDR1 is SGHKS and CDR2 is YYEKEE (reference sequence). The CDR3 consists of 15 residues. Trimming cost V 4 bases and J 7 bases, with 15 bases left between them.

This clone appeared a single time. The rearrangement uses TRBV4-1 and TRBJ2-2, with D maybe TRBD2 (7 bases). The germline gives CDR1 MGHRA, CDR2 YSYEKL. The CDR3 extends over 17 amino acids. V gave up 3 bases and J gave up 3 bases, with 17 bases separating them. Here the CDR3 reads CASSHPARGGDTGELFF. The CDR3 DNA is TGCGCCAGCAGCCACCCCGCGAGGGGGGGGGACACCGGGGAGCTGTTTTTT.

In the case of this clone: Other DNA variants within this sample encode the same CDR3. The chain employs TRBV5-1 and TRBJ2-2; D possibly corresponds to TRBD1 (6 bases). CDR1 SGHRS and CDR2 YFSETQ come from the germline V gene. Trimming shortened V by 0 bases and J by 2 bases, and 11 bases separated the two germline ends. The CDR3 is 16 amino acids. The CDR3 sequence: CASSLEGTRNTGELFF. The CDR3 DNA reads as TGCGCCAGCAGCTTGGAGGGGACACGAAACACCGGGGAGCTGTTTTTT. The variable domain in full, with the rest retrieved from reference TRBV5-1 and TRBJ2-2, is KAGVTQTPRYLIKTRGQQVTLSCSPISGHRSVSWYQQTPGQGLQFLFEYFSETQRNKGNFPGRFSGRQFSNSRSEMNVSTLELGDSALYLCASSLEGTRNTGELFFGEGSRLTVL.

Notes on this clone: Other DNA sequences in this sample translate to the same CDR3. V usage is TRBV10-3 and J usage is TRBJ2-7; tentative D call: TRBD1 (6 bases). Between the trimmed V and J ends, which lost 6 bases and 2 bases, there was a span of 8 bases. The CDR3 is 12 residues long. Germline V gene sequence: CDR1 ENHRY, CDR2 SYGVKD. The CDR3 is CAISGTTYEQYF. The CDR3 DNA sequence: TGTGCCATCAGCGGGACAACCTACGAGCAGTACTTC.

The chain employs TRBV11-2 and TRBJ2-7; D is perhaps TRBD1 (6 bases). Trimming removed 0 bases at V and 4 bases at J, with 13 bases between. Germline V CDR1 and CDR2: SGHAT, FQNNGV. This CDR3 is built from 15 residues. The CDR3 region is CASSLDIDRSYEQYF. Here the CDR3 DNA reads TGTGCCAGCAGCTTAGATATCGACAGGAGTTACGAGCAGTACTTC. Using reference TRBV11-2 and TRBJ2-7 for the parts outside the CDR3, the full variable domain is EAGVAQSPRYKIIEKRQSVAFWCNPISGHATLYWYQQILGQGPKLLIQFQNNGVVDDSQLPKDRFSAERLKGVDSTLKIQPAKLEDSAVYLCASSLDIDRSYEQYFGPGTRLTVT.

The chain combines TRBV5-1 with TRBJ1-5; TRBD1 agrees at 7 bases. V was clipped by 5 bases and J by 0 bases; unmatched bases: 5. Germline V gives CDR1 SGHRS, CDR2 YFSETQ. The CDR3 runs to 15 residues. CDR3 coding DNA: TGCGCCAGCAGACAGGGGACCAGTAGCAATCAGCCCCAGCATTTT. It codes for CASRQGTSSNQPQHF.

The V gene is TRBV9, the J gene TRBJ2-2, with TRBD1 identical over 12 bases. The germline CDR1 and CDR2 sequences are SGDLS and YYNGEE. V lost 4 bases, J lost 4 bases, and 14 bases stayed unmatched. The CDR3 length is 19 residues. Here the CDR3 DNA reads TGTGCCAGCAGCTTACCGGGACAGGGGGCCTCTGTAGGCACCGGGGAGCTGTTTTTT. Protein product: CASSLPGQGASVGTGELFF.